The 5 T cell receptor beta chains presented below share a single source sample, sequenced in a study of regulatory T cells in long-lasting Graves disease. The time point was: newly diagnosed GD, antithyroid drugs for less than 3 months. Researchers made the TCR library from RNA that was extracted from PBMCs. Building of the TCR beta libraries involved iRepertoire HTBI primers and Arm-PCR of CDR3 regions. TCRdb reprocessed the multiplex PCR reads via MiXCR and lists one record per CDR3 protein. The sample holds about 520,000 distinct CDR3 sequences, 12% seen once. Another study also made use of these data, one on T cells in Graves' hyperthyroidism and ophthalmopathy.

The sample was peripheral blood mononuclear cells (PBMCs), taken at new diagnosis, from a patient treated with antithyroid drugs. The receptors were gathered from a woman aged 25 to 39 with Graves disease.

In its sample, this clonotype was seen many times. The CDR3 loop is CASSASGSPTSYNEQFF. DNA for the CDR3: TGCGCCAGCAGTGCTAGCGGGAGTCCCACCTCCTACAATGAGCAGTTCTTC. V gene TRBV10-1 combines with J gene TRBJ2-1; 10 bases are a match to TRBD2. The V gene's germline CDR1 is WNHNN and CDR2 SYGVQD (reference sequence). CDR3 length: 17 amino acids. The junction had 6 bases not matched to a gene; V was cut back by 4 bases and J by 0 bases.

The V gene is TRBV19, the J gene TRBJ2-1; 8 bases agree with TRBD1. V lost 4 bases and J lost 9; bases outside the gene matches: 8. The CDR3 runs to 14 residues. CDR1 and CDR2 (germline): LNHDA, SQIVND (reference sequence). The CDR3 here is CASSTDRVATEQFF. The DNA for the CDR3 is TGTGCCAGTAGTACGGACAGGGTCGCTACTGAGCAGTTCTTC.

The chain uses TRBV20-1 and TRBJ2-5; possible D gene TRBD2, 5 bases. Germline V gene data show CDR1 as DFQATT and CDR2 as SNEGSKA (reference sequence). Trimming removed 5 bases from V and 5 bases from J, with 18 bases in between. There are 14 residues in the CDR3. DNA for the CDR3: TGCAGTGCTGACCTTACCGGGCCTAGCGAGACCCAGTACTTC. It codes for CSADLTGPSETQYF.

This chain connects TRBV5-1 to TRBJ1-3; D gene ambiguous. Germline V CDR1 and CDR2: SGHRS, YFSETQ. This CDR3 is built from 15 residues. The V gene lost 1 base and the J gene lost 8 bases, with 16 bases spanning the gap. CDR3 sequence reads: CASSLSGRSGDTIYF. In DNA form, the CDR3 reads TGCGCCAGCAGCTTGAGTGGAAGATCGGGTGACACCATATATTTT.

This clonotype was seen only a few times. This chain links TRBV4-3 with TRBJ1-3; no definite D call. Trimming removed 1 base from V and 8 bases from J, with 9 bases in between. This CDR3 has 13 residues. Germline CDR1 LGHNA, CDR2 YSLEER. CDR3 protein: CASSQGVEDTIYF. CDR3 DNA sequence: TGCGCCAGCAGCCAAGGAGTTGAAGACACCATATATTTT.